One sample yielded the 19 T cell receptor beta chains listed below, sequenced in a study of OX40 agonist ivuxolimab in advanced cancers. The data were produced by immunoSEQ multiplex PCR, yet TCRdb's version contains in-frame clones alone and is incomplete. The sample consists of around 70,000 clones, 92% of them appearing once. The sequenced sample was CD4+ or CD8+ T cells sorted from blood, obtained in a trial of the OX40 agonist ivuxolimab. The receptors shown here come from an adult with an advanced solid tumor such as melanoma, head and neck, liver or kidney cancer.

V usage is TRBV4-2 and J usage is TRBJ1-1; D is unclear. Germline V gene lookup returns CDR1 LGHNA and CDR2 YNFKEQ. V gave up 9 bases and J gave up 6 bases, with 11 bases separating them. There are 11 residues in the CDR3. The CDR3: CASIAEAEAFF. CDR3 coding DNA: TGTGCCAGTATCGCGGAAGCTGAAGCTTTCTTT.

CDR3 residues: CASSRQGTHATNEKLFF. The CDR3 DNA is TGTGCCAGCAGCCGACAGGGGACCCATGCAACTAATGAAAAACTGTTTTTT. The J gene is TRBJ1-4, the V gene TRBV7-2; 8 bases fit TRBD1. In germline, CDR1 is SGHTA, CDR2 FQGNSA. Trimming removed 5 bases from V and 0 bases from J; junction bases left unmatched: 8. The length of the CDR3 is 17 residues.

V is TRBV7-9 and J is TRBJ2-2; D not resolved. This CDR3 is built from 11 residues. From germline, CDR1 is SEHNR and CDR2 FQNEAQ (reference sequence). V lost 2 bases to trimming and J lost 6 bases, with 1 base between them. DNA of the CDR3: TGTGCCAGCAGCTTATCCGGGGAGCTGTTTTTT. It encodes CASSLSGELFF. Combining the CDR3 with reference TRBV7-9 and TRBJ2-2 gives the whole variable domain DTGVSQNPRHKITKRGQNVTFRCDPISEHNRLYWYRQTLGQGPEFLTYFQNEAQLEKSRLLSDRFSAERPKGSFSTLEIQRTEQGDSAMYLCASSLSGELFFGEGSRLTVL.

This chain's CDR3 is CASTPPELRYGYTF. The CDR3 DNA sequence: TGTGCCAGCACCCCCCCCGAGCTACGCTATGGCTACACCTTC. This rearrangement joins TRBV6-6 to TRBJ1-2, with no clear D. V lost 7 bases to trimming and J lost 4 bases, with 16 bases between them. This CDR3 is built from 14 residues. Germline CDR1 MNHNY, CDR2 SVGAGI (reference sequence).

This clone turned up a few times. This rearrangement joins TRBV11-2 to TRBJ1-2; unclear D gene. CDR1 SGHAT and CDR2 FQNNGV come from the germline V gene. The CDR3 sequence is 13 residues long. V was shortened by 2 bases and J by 0 bases, with 4 bases between the two germline ends. CDR3 DNA: TGTGCCAGCAGCTTAACAGCTAACTATGGCTACACCTTC. Protein: CASSLTANYGYTF.

Turning to this clone: The junction does not match germline at one end; this may be a read error. V is TRBV2 and J is TRBJ2-7; TRBD2 matches at 15 bases. The length of the CDR3 is 16 residues. Germline V gives CDR1 SNHLY, CDR2 FYNNEI. CDR3 residues: CAGRTSGGASSYEQYF. For the CDR3, the DNA is TGTGCCGGCAGGACTAGCGGGGGGGCCAGCTCCTACGAGCAGTACTTC.

This chain joins TRBV5-4 and TRBJ2-3, with 8 nucleotides matching TRBD2. The germline gives CDR1 SGHNT, CDR2 YYREEE (reference sequence). The CDR3 totals 15 residues. V lost 5 bases, J lost 2 bases, and 7 bases stayed unmatched. In DNA form, the CDR3 reads TGTGCCAGCAGTAGTAGCGGGGTGGTCACAGATACGCAGTATTTT. It translates to CASSSSGVVTDTQYF.

The V and J genes are TRBV6-5 and TRBJ2-7; D remains unclear. The CDR3 has 15 residues. Germline values: CDR1 MNHEY, CDR2 SVGAGI. V lost 0 bases to trimming and J lost 3 bases, with 12 bases between them. DNA for the CDR3: TGTGCCAGCAGTTACTCCCAGGCAACCTACTACGAGCAGTACTTC. As protein: CASSYSQATYYEQYF.

The rearrangement links TRBV4-1 to TRBJ1-4; the D is unclear. Trimming stripped 0 bases from V and 4 bases from J, with 9 bases between. CDR3 length: 15 amino acids. The germline gives CDR1 MGHRA, CDR2 YSYEKL. The DNA for the CDR3 is TGCGCCAGCAGCCAAGAGGCTAAGGTTAATGAAAAACTGTTTTTT. This codes for CASSQEAKVNEKLFF.

The chain has TRBV2 and TRBJ1-3; no clear D. The CDR3 runs to 14 residues. From germline, CDR1 is SNHLY and CDR2 FYNNEI. With 7 bases removed from V and 0 bases from J, the gap between germline ends came to 10 bases. CDR3 DNA: TGTGCCAGCAATTCAGGCCGCTCTGGAAACACCATATATTTT. This gives the protein CASNSGRSGNTIYF.

The chain carries TRBV7-1 and TRBJ1-2; the D is unclear. TRBV7-1 is recorded as an ORF, its role being uncertain. The CDR3 spans 13 residues. Trimming left V 5 bases short and J 4 bases short, with 11 bases between. The chain's CDR3 is CASSEGKTYGYTF. For the CDR3, the DNA is TGTGCCAGCAGCGAGGGAAAGACCTATGGCTACACCTTC.

The J gene is TRBJ2-2, the V gene TRBV9; no reliable D call. Trimming took 0 bases from V and 1 from J, leaving 4 bases between them. Looked up from germline, CDR1 is SGDLS and CDR2 is YYNGEE. The CDR3 consists of 14 residues. The CDR3 DNA reads TGTGCCAGCAGCGTAGGGGGGAACACCGGGGAGCTGTTTTTT. Its translation: CASSVGGNTGELFF.

V is TRBV11-2 and J is TRBJ2-7; D is unresolved. Germline CDR1 reads SGHAT; CDR2 reads FQNNGV. The CDR3 length is 15 residues. Trimming cost V 7 bases and J 0 bases, with 16 bases left between them. CDR3 DNA sequence: TGTGCCAGCACCCTATCGGTGGACCCCTCCTACGAGCAGTACTTC. Protein product: CASTLSVDPSYEQYF. Drawing the rest from reference TRBV11-2 and TRBJ2-7, the complete variable domain is EAGVAQSPRYKIIEKRQSVAFWCNPISGHATLYWYQQILGQGPKLLIQFQNNGVVDDSQLPKDRFSAERLKGVDSTLKIQPAKLEDSAVYLCASTLSVDPSYEQYFGPGTRLTVT.

DNA of the CDR3: TGTGCCAGCAGTGAGACTGGCTACACCTTC. The encoded protein is CASSETGYTF. The chain couples TRBV6-1 to TRBJ1-2, with D uncertain. Germline lookup yields CDR1 MNHNS and CDR2 SASEGT. This CDR3 spans 10 amino acids. V lost 3 bases, J lost 7 bases, and 3 bases lay in between.

The rearrangement joins TRBV7-2 to TRBJ2-3; 9 nucleotides align to TRBD2. The CDR3 spans 17 residues. The junction had 6 bases not matched to a gene; V was cut back by 0 bases and J by 2 bases. Germline V gene data show CDR1 as SGHTA and CDR2 as FQGNSA. The CDR3, as DNA: TGTGCCAGCAGCTTAGCGGGTCGCGGGGGGGTCACAGATACGCAGTATTTT. It specifies CASSLAGRGGVTDTQYF.

The chain employs TRBV13 and TRBJ2-3; TRBD2 is a possible D gene (6 bases). From germline, CDR1 is PRHDT and CDR2 FYEKMQ (reference sequence). The ends were cut back, 1 base at V and 1 base at J, with 15 bases in the middle. The length of the CDR3 is 17 residues. CDR3 bases: TGTGCCAGCAGCTTAGCGACTAGTGGGGAGGGCACAGATACGCAGTATTTT. Its protein is CASSLATSGEGTDTQYF.

The chain uses TRBV11-1 and TRBJ2-1; 9 bases match TRBD1. Trimming cost V 5 bases and J 3 bases; bases outside gene matches: 5. CDR3 length: 15 residues. CDR1 is SGHAT, CDR2 FQDESV, per germline (reference sequence). CDR3 in amino acids: CASSRTTGGYNEQFF. In DNA form, the CDR3 reads TGTGCCAGCAGCCGGACGACAGGGGGCTACAATGAGCAGTTCTTC.

This chain connects TRBV7-9 to TRBJ1-4; no clear D gene. This CDR3 has 17 residues. The V gene's germline CDR1 is SEHNR and CDR2 FQNEAQ (reference sequence). V was clipped by 5 bases and J by 0 bases, with 16 bases between them. Here the CDR3 DNA reads TGTGCCAGCAGCGCCCCACGCCGAGGACCAACTAATGAAAAACTGTTTTTT. This translates into CASSAPRRGPTNEKLFF.

In this sample, this clone turned up a few times. This chain connects TRBV18 to TRBJ1-2; maybe TRBD1 (6 bases). From germline, CDR1 is KGHSH and CDR2 LQKENI. Trimming cost V 8 bases and J 3 bases, with 13 bases left between them. This CDR3 region has 13 residues. CDR3 in amino acids: CASRQGQYYGYTF. CDR3 coding DNA: TGTGCCAGCCGCCAGGGGCAATACTATGGCTACACCTTC.